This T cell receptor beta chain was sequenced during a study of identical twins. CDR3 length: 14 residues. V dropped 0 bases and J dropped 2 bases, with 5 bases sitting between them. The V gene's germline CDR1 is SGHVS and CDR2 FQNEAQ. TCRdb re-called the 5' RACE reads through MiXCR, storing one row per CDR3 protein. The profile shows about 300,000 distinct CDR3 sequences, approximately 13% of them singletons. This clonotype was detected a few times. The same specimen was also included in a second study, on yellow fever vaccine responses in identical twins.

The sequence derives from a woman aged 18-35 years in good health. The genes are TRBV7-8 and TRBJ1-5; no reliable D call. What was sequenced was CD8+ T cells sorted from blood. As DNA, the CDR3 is TGTGCCAGCAGCTTAGCTGTGCGCAATCAGCCCCAGCATTTT. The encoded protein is CASSLAVRNQPQHF. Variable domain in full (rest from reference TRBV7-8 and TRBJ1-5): GAGVSQSPRYKVAKRGQDVALRCDPISGHVSLFWYQQALGQGPEFLTYFQNEAQLDKSGLPSDRFFAERPEGSVSTLKIQRTQQEDSAVYLCASSLAVRNQPQHFGDGTRLSIL.